The clone carrying this TCR beta chain has just a few counts. Its antigen is undetermined. The data were taken from a study of shared clonotypes between healthy human individuals. General study points: Clonotypes shared by all four donors outscored non-shared clonotypes in generation probability.

Looked up from germline, CDR1 is MNHEY and CDR2 is SMNVEV (reference sequence). Unmatched junction bases numbered 13, after V lost 5 bases and J lost 9 bases. The CDR3 is made up of 15 amino acids. At the deep level, the assay was run. How the authors handled the data: As immunoSEQ supplied junction-only sequences (without quality scores), filtering differed. Clones were read by immunoSEQ multiplex PCR, and TCRdb kept only the in-frame ones, dropping some. V and J calls and clone size are copied from that table; D and trimming were computed from the DNA. The table has about 1.1 million clones, 77% seen once.

The TCR was taken from a man aged 18 to 30 in good health. Some clones in this sample may be carry-over from other donors' samples. Sequenced sample: memory CD4+ T cells from PBMCs. Subset meaning: CD45RA-negative fraction. This sequence joins TRBV27 and TRBJ1-1; 9 bases match TRBD1. The CDR3 region has the DNA TGTGCCAGCAGTCCCCGTCCCGGGACAGGGTCCAAAGCTTTCTTT. Its protein is CASSPRPGTGSKAFF.